Below, 24 T cell receptor beta chains from the same sample are listed, as sequenced in a study of OX40 agonist ivuxolimab in advanced cancers. Clones were read by immunoSEQ multiplex PCR, and TCRdb kept only the in-frame ones, dropping some. The table shows tens of thousands of clones, with approximately 83% occurring only once. This sample comprised CD4+ or CD8+ T cells sorted from blood, obtained in a trial of the OX40 agonist ivuxolimab. These TCRs come from an adult with an advanced solid tumor such as melanoma, head and neck, liver or kidney cancer.

V usage is TRBV6-5 and J usage is TRBJ2-5; 11 bases map to TRBD2. Germline assignment: CDR1 MNHEY and CDR2 SVGAGI. The CDR3 is 15 amino acids. The J segment lost 2 bases and the V segment lost 2 bases, leaving 1 base of the junction unmatched. The CDR3 DNA follows: TGTGCCAGCAGTTACCTAGCGGGAGGACAAGAGACCCAGTACTTC. It is translated as CASSYLAGGQETQYF.

The chain uses TRBV2 and TRBJ2-2; D remains unclear. This CDR3 spans 16 amino acids. Per germline, CDR1 SNHLY and CDR2 FYNNEI. Between the trimmed V and J ends, which lost 3 bases and 1 base, there was a span of 12 bases. In DNA form, the CDR3 reads TGTGCCAGCAGTGAGATCCTTCCGGGGAACACCGGGGAGCTGTTTTTT. Its translation: CASSEILPGNTGELFF. The full variable domain, in which reference TRBV2 and TRBJ2-2 provide the parts outside the CDR3, is EPEVTQTPSHQVTQMGQEVILRCVPISNHLYFYWYRQILGQKVEFLVSFYNNEISEKSEIFDDQFSVERPDGSNFTLKIRSTKLEDSAMYFCASSEILPGNTGELFFGEGSRLTVL.

The chain combines TRBV19 with TRBJ2-1; D unresolved. The length of the CDR3 is 14 residues. In germline, CDR1 is LNHDA, CDR2 SQIVND (reference sequence). The germline V and J ends were trimmed by 1 base and 8 bases, with 12 bases remaining between them. DNA of the CDR3: TGTGCCAGTAGTATAGGGTCATTAAGTGATGAGCAGTTCTTC. This sequence encodes CASSIGSLSDEQFF.

The CDR3 loop is CASSQRDTISTDTQYF. The CDR3 region has the DNA TGCGCCAGCAGCCAACGGGACACCATCAGCACAGATACGCAGTATTTT. The chain employs TRBV4-3 and TRBJ2-3; the D gene is possibly TRBD1 (6 bases). Trimming cost V 2 bases and J 0 bases, with 12 bases left between them. The CDR3 has 16 amino acids. Germline CDR1 reads LGHNA; CDR2 reads YSLEER.

The V call is TRBV7-8, the J call TRBJ2-7; 7 nucleotides align to TRBD1. The CDR3 has 12 residues. Germline trimming cut 8 bases from V and 2 bases from J; bases unmatched to any gene: 3. Germline V gene lookup returns CDR1 SGHVS and CDR2 FQNEAQ. For the CDR3, the DNA is TGTGCCAGCGGGACAGCTCCCTACGAGCAGTACTTC. Amino acids: CASGTAPYEQYF.

This chain uses TRBV11-1 with TRBJ2-1, with a possible D match to TRBD1 (6 bases). V was cut by 2 bases and J by 6 bases, with 8 bases left in between. This CDR3 region has 13 residues. Germline V gene sequence: CDR1 SGHAT, CDR2 FQDESV (reference sequence). The CDR3 sequence: CASSLTGPNEQFF. Written as DNA, the CDR3 is TGTGCCAGCAGCTTAACAGGGCCCAATGAGCAGTTCTTC.

The V and J genes are TRBV18 and TRBJ2-7; no clear D. The CDR3 consists of 12 residues. V lost 0 bases and J 3 bases, leaving 3 bases between the germline ends. CDR1 is KGHSH and CDR2 is LQKENI in the germline V gene. The CDR3 DNA sequence: TGTGCCAGCTCACCACCGCACTACGAGCAGTACTTC. Amino acid sequence: CASSPPHYEQYF.

This clone has only a few counts. The rearrangement uses TRBV6-1 and TRBJ2-7; no definite D call. This CDR3 is built from 12 residues. Germline values: CDR1 MNHNS, CDR2 SASEGT. V lost 2 bases to trimming and J lost 2 bases, with 4 bases between them. The CDR3: CASSERTYEQYF. The CDR3 DNA reads TGTGCCAGCAGTGAAAGGACCTACGAGCAGTACTTC.

The chain carries TRBV19 and TRBJ2-1; maybe TRBD2 (5 bases). Trimming left V 3 bases short and J 9 bases short, with 9 bases between. Germline-derived CDR1 and CDR2 are LNHDA and SQIVND (reference sequence). This CDR3 region has 12 residues. The CDR3 nucleotides read TGTGCCAGTAGTATTTACAGCGGTGAGCAGTTCTTC. Protein product: CASSIYSGEQFF.

J is TRBJ2-2 and V is TRBV10-2, with D maybe TRBD1 (6 bases). V was trimmed by 3 bases and J by 4 bases, leaving 12 bases between them. The CDR3 spans 15 residues. The germline V gene encodes CDR1 WSHSY and CDR2 SAAADI. This CDR3 is CASSDLGRGTGELFF. DNA of the CDR3: TGCGCCAGCAGTGATTTGGGCAGGGGCACCGGGGAGCTGTTTTTT.

This chain uses TRBV7-9 with TRBJ2-1; 9 nucleotides agree with TRBD2. Trimming at V came to 4 bases and at J to 2 bases, leaving 6 bases not matched to a gene. The germline gives CDR1 SEHNR, CDR2 FQNEAQ (reference sequence). The CDR3 has 16 residues. The DNA for the CDR3 is TGTGCCAGCAGCTCCCGTAGCGGGGGACCCTACAATGAGCAGTTCTTC. It yields the protein CASSSRSGGPYNEQFF.

The chain links TRBV6-5 to TRBJ2-7, with a possible D match to TRBD2 (6 bases). CDR1 and CDR2 from the germline V gene are MNHEY and SVGAGI. Deletions cut 0 bases from V and 7 bases from J, with 10 bases between. The CDR3 contains 13 residues. DNA for the CDR3: TGTGCCAGCAGTTACTCGGGACTGGGTGAGCAGTACTTC. This translates into CASSYSGLGEQYF.

To note about this clone: At the DNA level, this CDR3 is encoded by other sequences in the same sample as well. CDR3 in amino acids: CASSLGGNTEAFF. The CDR3 DNA sequence: TGTGCCAGCAGCTTAGGGGGGAACACTGAAGCTTTCTTT. The chain has TRBV5-6 and TRBJ1-1; maybe TRBD1 (6 bases). CDR1 is SGHDT, CDR2 YYEEEE, per germline. V was shortened by 2 bases and J by 1 base, with 6 bases between the two germline ends. This CDR3 spans 13 amino acids.

The chain carries TRBV27 and TRBJ2-1; TRBD1 agrees at 10 bases. The J segment lost 2 bases and the V segment lost 8 bases, leaving 0 bases of the junction unmatched. Germline loops: CDR1 MNHEY, CDR2 SMNVEV (reference sequence). The CDR3 covers 13 residues. CDR3 sequence: CASGQGAYNEQFF. CDR3 coding DNA: TGTGCCAGCGGACAGGGGGCCTACAATGAGCAGTTCTTC.

The CDR3: CASSLGSSTPVGNTIYF. The DNA of the CDR3 is TGTGCCAGCAGCTTAGGTTCGAGTACACCGGTAGGAAACACCATATATTTT. The chain has TRBV7-2 and TRBJ1-3; D unresolved. The CDR3 covers 17 residues. Germline CDR1 reads SGHTA; CDR2 reads FQGNSA. V was trimmed by 1 base and J by 4 bases, leaving 17 bases between them.

The chain employs TRBV6-6 and TRBJ2-7; perhaps TRBD2 as D (5 bases). Germline CDR1 and CDR2: MNHNY and SVGAGI (reference sequence). There are 13 residues in the CDR3. Deletions cut 2 bases from V and 6 bases from J, with 11 bases between. This chain's CDR3 is CASSYREFGEQYF. The CDR3, as DNA: TGTGCCAGCAGTTACAGGGAGTTCGGCGAGCAGTACTTC.

V and J are TRBV11-2 and TRBJ2-1; perhaps TRBD1 as D (7 bases). V shed 5 bases and J shed 3 bases, with 14 bases lying between them. The germline CDR1 and CDR2 sequences are SGHAT and FQNNGV. The CDR3 totals 15 residues. This CDR3 is CASSGGGLNYNEQFF. The DNA for the CDR3 is TGTGCCAGCAGCGGAGGGGGCTTGAACTACAATGAGCAGTTCTTC.

The chain joins TRBV7-9 to TRBJ2-3, with D perhaps TRBD2 (5 bases). Germline V gene data show CDR1 as SEHNR and CDR2 as FQNEAQ (reference sequence). Trimming left V 3 bases short and J 0 bases short, with 13 bases between. The CDR3 runs to 16 residues. The DNA for the CDR3 is TGTGCCAGCAGCTTCCAGGACTCCGCTAGCACAGATACGCAGTATTTT. Translation: CASSFQDSASTDTQYF.

The rearrangement links TRBV10-2 to TRBJ2-5; 8 nucleotides match TRBD2. The germline CDR1 and CDR2 sequences are WSHSY and SAAADI. V lost 1 base, J lost 5 bases, and 3 bases stayed unmatched. CDR3 size: 14 residues. The CDR3 DNA reads TGCGCCAGCAGTGAGTTTGGCGGGAGGGAGACCCAGTACTTC. This sequence encodes CASSEFGGRETQYF.

Here the CDR3 reads CASRLAGGYTGELFF. CDR3 DNA: TGTGCCAGCAGACTAGCGGGAGGGTACACCGGGGAGCTGTTTTTT. The V gene is TRBV27, the J gene TRBJ2-2; TRBD2 agrees at 13 bases. With V trimmed by 6 bases and J by 3 bases, 1 base remained unmatched. The CDR3 is made up of 15 amino acids. Germline V gives CDR1 MNHEY, CDR2 SMNVEV (reference sequence).

The chain has TRBV4-1 and TRBJ2-5; TRBD1 matches at 7 bases. The CDR3 runs 15 residues. Trimming took 4 bases from V and 1 from J; bases not matched to a gene: 6. Germline V gene data show CDR1 as MGHRA and CDR2 as YSYEKL. The CDR3, as DNA: TGCGCCAGCAGCCCTTGGACAGGCTTCCAAGAGACCCAGTACTTC. It translates to CASSPWTGFQETQYF.

The J gene is TRBJ2-3, the V gene TRBV9; D tentatively reads TRBD1 or TRBD2 (5 bases each). Germline lookup yields CDR1 SGDLS and CDR2 YYNGEE. V was clipped by 1 base and J by 6 bases, with 18 bases between them. The CDR3 totals 16 residues. The CDR3 DNA is TGTGCCAGCAGCGTATATGGGTCACCGGGGCGGGATACGCAGTATTTT. It encodes CASSVYGSPGRDTQYF.

V and J are TRBV2 and TRBJ2-3; 9 bases are shared with TRBD2. The germline V gene has CDR1 SNHLY and CDR2 FYNNEI. The CDR3 is 19 amino acids. After removal of 8 bases from V and 3 bases from J, the junction contained 21 bases not matched to a gene. CDR3 sequence (DNA): TGTGCCAGCGGACTACCCGAACAACAGCGGGAGGAAAGAACAGATACGCAGTATTTT. It is translated as CASGLPEQQREERTDTQYF.

The chain combines TRBV7-3 with TRBJ2-7, with TRBD2 identical over 7 bases. The CDR3 runs to 14 residues. From germline, CDR1 is SGHTA and CDR2 FQGTGA. V shed 4 bases and J 4 bases; nucleotides not matched to a gene: 7. CDR3 region: CASSSRGLQYEQYF. CDR3 DNA sequence: TGTGCCAGCAGCTCACGGGGACTACAATACGAGCAGTACTTC.